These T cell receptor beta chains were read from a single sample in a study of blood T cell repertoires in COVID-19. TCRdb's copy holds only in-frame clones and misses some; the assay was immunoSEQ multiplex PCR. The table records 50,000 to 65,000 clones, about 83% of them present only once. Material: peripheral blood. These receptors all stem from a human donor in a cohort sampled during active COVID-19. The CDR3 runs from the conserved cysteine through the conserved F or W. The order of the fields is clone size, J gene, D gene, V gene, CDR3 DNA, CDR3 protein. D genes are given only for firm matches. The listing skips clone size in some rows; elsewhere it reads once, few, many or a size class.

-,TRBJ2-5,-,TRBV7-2,TGTGCCAGCAGCTTTGGGCTAGCACGTGAGACCCAGTACTTC,CASSFGLARETQYF
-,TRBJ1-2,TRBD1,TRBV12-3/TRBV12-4,TGTGCCAGCAGTCCGACAGGGAGCTATGGCTACACCTTC,CASSPTGSYGYTF
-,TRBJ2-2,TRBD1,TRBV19,TGTGCCAGTAAGCGGACAGGGGCGAACACCGGGGAGCTGTTTTTT,CASKRTGANTGELFF
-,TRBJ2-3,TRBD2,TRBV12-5,TGTGCTAGTGGTTTACTACTAGCGGGGGGGGGCGGGGATACGCAGTATTTT,CASGLLLAGGGGDTQYF
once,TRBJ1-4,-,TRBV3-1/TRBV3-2,TGTGCCAGCAGCCAAGGGGCCCGGAGGGAAAAACTGTTTTTT,CASSQGARREKLFF
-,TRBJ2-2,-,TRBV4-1,TGCGCCAGCAGCCAAGGGGGGCCTTTGGCCGGGGAGCTGTTTTTT,CASSQGGPLAGELFF
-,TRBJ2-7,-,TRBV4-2,TGTGCCAGCAGCCAAGACAGGTTCTACGAGCAGTACTTC,CASSQDRFYEQYF
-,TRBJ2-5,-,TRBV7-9,TGTGCCAGCAGCAAGGGCCAAGGGGTAGAGACCCAGTACTTC,CASSKGQGVETQYF
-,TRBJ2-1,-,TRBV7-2,TGTGCCAGCAGCTTAGAATCGGGCAATGAGCAGTTCTTC,CASSLESGNEQFF
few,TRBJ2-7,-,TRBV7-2,TGTGCCAGCAGCCACCGGGACACCTCCTACGAGCAGTACTTC,CASSHRDTSYEQYF